The following is a TCR beta chain sequence with its context. The data were taken from a study of blood T cell repertoires in COVID-19. The assay was immunoSEQ multiplex PCR, and TCRdb's table has in-frame clones only and misses some. This sample yields 110,000 to 150,000 clones, of which 85% are seen a single time; around 6.2% belongs to the top ten. Germline-derived CDR1 and CDR2 are LNHDA and SQIVND (reference sequence). This CDR3 has 15 residues. The V gene lost 3 bases and the J gene lost 2 bases, with 11 bases spanning the gap. The receptor's source is a woman aged 40 to 49 who had recovered from COVID-19. Sequences were obtained from PBMCs or T cells enriched from blood (not recorded which). The rearrangement uses TRBV19 and TRBJ1-5; D call uncertain. CDR3 DNA sequence: TGTGCCAGTAGTATTATTTGGCGGGGCAATCAGCCCCAGCATTTT. This gives the protein CASSIIWRGNQPQHF.